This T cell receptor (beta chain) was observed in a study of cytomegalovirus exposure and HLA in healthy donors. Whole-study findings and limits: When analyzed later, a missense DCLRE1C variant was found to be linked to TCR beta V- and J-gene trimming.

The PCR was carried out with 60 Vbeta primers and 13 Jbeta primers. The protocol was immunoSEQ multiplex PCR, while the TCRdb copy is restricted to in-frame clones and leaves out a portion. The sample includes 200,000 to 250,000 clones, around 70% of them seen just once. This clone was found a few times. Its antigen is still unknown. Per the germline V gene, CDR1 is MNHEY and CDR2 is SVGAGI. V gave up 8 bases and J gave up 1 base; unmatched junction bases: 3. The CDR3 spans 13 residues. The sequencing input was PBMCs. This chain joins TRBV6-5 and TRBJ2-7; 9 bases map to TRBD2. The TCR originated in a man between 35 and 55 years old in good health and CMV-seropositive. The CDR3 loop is CASQRGASYEQYF. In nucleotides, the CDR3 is TGTGCCAGCCAGCGGGGGGCTTCCTACGAGCAGTACTTC.